This T cell receptor beta chain was recovered during a study of identical twins. Study-wide findings and caveats: In beta out-of-frame sequences, the excess sharing between twins was weaker.

Per the germline V gene, CDR1 is ENHRY and CDR2 is SYGVKD. V was cut by 4 bases and J by 1 base, with 11 bases left in between. The CDR3 covers 15 residues. TCRdb used MiXCR to reprocess the 5' RACE reads, holding one entry per CDR3 protein. The repertoire consists of 200,000 to 300,000 distinct CDR3 sequences, with roughly a tenth occurring once and the leading ten covering 9% to 10%. The table lists this clonotype with many counts. Its antigen is unknown. This receptor was obtained from a man over 45 in good health. The chain employs TRBV10-3 and TRBJ1-3; no reliable D call. Sequenced input: memory T cells sorted from blood. This CDR3 is CAISAVERSGNTIYF. CDR3 bases: TGTGCCATCAGTGCGGTGGAAAGGTCTGGAAACACCATATATTTT.